A selection of T cell receptor beta chains follows, all from one sample in a study of CD8 T cells in ankylosing spondylitis. TCRdb re-called the 5' RACE reads through MiXCR, storing one row per CDR3 protein. This sample has fewer than 750,000 distinct CDR3 sequences, with roughly 19% found just once. Material for sequencing was blood, either unsorted or a sorted T cell fraction (not recorded which). Receptors originate from a male donor with ankylosing spondylitis. The CDR3 runs from the conserved cysteine through the conserved F or W. A D gene is named only where the DNA matches it firmly. The size of a clone is reported for some rows only, either as once, few or many, or as a class for expanded clones.

cdr3_nt cdr3_aa j_call clone_size v_call d_call
TGTGCCAGCAGCTCCAGGGAAGCTAACTATGGCTACACCTTC CASSSREANYGYTF TRBJ1-2 NA TRBV7-9 NA
TGCAGCGTTGAAGTCCTAGCGGGTGGGGGAGATACGCAGTATTTT CSVEVLAGGGDTQYF TRBJ2-3 NA TRBV29-1 TRBD2
TGTGCCAGCAGTTCTTGGGGGGTCACAGATACGCAGTATTTT CASSSWGVTDTQYF TRBJ2-3 few TRBV12-3/TRBV12-4 NA
TGCAGTGCCCCCCTGGTGCAGGGGAAAATTGAAAAACTGTTTTTT CSAPLVQGKIEKLFF TRBJ1-4 few TRBV20-1 NA
TGTGCCAGCAGCCAAAGGGGGGGGAGCTCCTACAATGAGCAGTTCTTC CASSQRGGSSYNEQFF TRBJ2-1 few TRBV4-2 NA
TGTGCCAGCAGCCCCACCGGGACTAGCACCGGAGAGACCCAGTACTTC CASSPTGTSTGETQYF TRBJ2-5 NA TRBV9 TRBD2
TGTGCCAGCAGCATTAGCGGGGGGGGGAATGAGCAGTTCTTC CASSISGGGNEQFF TRBJ2-1 few TRBV9 TRBD2
TGCGCCAGCAGCCTAGGCCGCGGGATAGATACGCAGTATTTT CASSLGRGIDTQYF TRBJ2-3 few TRBV4-3 NA
TGTGCCAGCAGTTACGGGACAGATTACAATGAGCAGTTCTTC CASSYGTDYNEQFF TRBJ2-1 NA TRBV6-2/TRBV6-3 TRBD1
TGCGCCAGCAGCCAAGATCCTAGCGGGAGGGCAACCGAGCAGTACTTC CASSQDPSGRATEQYF TRBJ2-7 NA TRBV4-1 TRBD2
TGTGCCTGGAGTCGCGGGGCTCAAGAGACCCAGTACTTC CAWSRGAQETQYF TRBJ2-5 few TRBV30 NA